What follows describes a single T cell receptor beta chain. Its specificity is unknown. The CDR3 runs 13 residues. The germline CDR1 and CDR2 sequences are SNHLY and FYNNEI. The V gene end was trimmed by 4 bases and the J gene end by 17 bases; junction bases not matched to a gene: 10. In the PCR, 60 Vbeta and 13 Jbeta primers were used. The data were produced by immunoSEQ multiplex PCR, yet TCRdb's version contains in-frame clones alone and is incomplete. The sample holds under 150,000 clones, 9.5% seen once. This sample is drawn from a study of cytomegalovirus exposure and HLA in healthy donors. Whole-study findings and limits: In a later analysis, compared with equally common non-associated chains, HLA-associated beta chains were more expanded. Common viral pathogens (according to a later analysis) appeared linked to several of the most significant clusters.

This chain joins TRBV2 and TRBJ1-4; 10 nucleotides line up with TRBD1. This clonotype originated in a man younger than 45 in good health and CMV-seronegative. Sequencing was performed on PBMCs. This CDR3 is CASSGTGTGDLFF. In DNA form, the CDR3 reads TGTGCCAGCAGTGGCACCGGGACAGGGGACCTCTTTTTT.